Listed here is a single T cell receptor (beta chain). This specimen comes from a study of blood T cell repertoires in COVID-19. About the research overall: Sources were T cells, B-cell-depleted T cells, or PBMCs; the material itself was cDNA or gDNA.

Original processing notes: Reference gene primers were amplified, and this amplification served to estimate nucleated cell counts. Here immunoSEQ multiplex PCR was the method, and the copy in TCRdb shows in-frame clones only, minus some. V, J and clone size derive from that table, while D and trimming were established from the DNA sequence. The sample carries more than 150,000 clones, 65% to 90% recorded once. Deletions cut 8 bases from V and 4 bases from J, with 17 bases between. Germline-derived CDR1 and CDR2 are SQVTM and ANQGSEA. The CDR3 covers 14 residues. Those enrolled, adults aged roughly 18 to 100 years, came from about two dozen US areas. The study assigned cohorts using participant-reported clinical history.

The rearrangement joins TRBV29-1 to TRBJ2-2; D is possibly TRBD1 (6 bases). Source material: PBMCs or T cells enriched from blood (not recorded which). The source is a man aged 40-49 years who had recovered from COVID-19. The CDR3 bases are TGCAGCATCAGGGGCCCTTGGGGCACCGGGGAGCTGTTTTTT. Amino acid sequence: CSIRGPWGTGELFF.